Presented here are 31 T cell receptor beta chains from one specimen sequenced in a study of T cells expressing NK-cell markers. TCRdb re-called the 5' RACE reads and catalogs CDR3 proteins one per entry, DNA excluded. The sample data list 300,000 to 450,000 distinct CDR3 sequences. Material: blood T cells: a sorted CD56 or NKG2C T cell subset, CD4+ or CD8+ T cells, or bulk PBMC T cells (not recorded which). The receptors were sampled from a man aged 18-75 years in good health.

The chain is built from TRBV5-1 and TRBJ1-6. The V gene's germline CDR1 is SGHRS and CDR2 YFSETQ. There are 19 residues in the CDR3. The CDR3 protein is CASSRLSNDGGGGNSPLHF.

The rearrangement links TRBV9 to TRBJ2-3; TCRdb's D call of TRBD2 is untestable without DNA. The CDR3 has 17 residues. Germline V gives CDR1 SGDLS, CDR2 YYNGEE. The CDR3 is CASSVASLAGARDTQYF. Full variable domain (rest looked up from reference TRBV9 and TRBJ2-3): DSGVTQTPKHLITATGQRVTLRCSPRSGDLSVYWYQQSLDQGLQFLIQYYNGEERAKGNILERFSAQQFPDLHSELNLSSLELGDSALYFCASSVASLAGARDTQYFGPGTRLTVL.

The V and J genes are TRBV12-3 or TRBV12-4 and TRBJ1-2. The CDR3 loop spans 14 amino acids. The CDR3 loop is CASSLEQGIGGYTF.

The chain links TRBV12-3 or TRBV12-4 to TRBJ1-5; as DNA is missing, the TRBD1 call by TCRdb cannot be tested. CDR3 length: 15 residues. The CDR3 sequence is CASSLANRTGQPQHF.

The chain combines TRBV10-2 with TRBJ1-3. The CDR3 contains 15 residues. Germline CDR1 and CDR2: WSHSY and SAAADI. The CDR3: CASRKERLQGNTIYF.

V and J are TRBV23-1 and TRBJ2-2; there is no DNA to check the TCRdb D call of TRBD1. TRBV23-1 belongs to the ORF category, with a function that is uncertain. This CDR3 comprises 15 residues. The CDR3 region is CASSQPGGAPGELFF.

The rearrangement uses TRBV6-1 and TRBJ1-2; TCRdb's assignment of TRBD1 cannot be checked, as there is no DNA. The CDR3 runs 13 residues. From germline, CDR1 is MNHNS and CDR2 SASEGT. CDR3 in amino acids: CASNIGQYYGYTF.

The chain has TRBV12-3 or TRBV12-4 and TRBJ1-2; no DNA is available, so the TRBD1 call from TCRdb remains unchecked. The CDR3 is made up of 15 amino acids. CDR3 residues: CASSLRTGGNYGYTF.

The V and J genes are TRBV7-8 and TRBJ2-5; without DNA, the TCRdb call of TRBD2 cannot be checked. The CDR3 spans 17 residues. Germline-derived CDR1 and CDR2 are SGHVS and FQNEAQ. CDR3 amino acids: CASSLGALAGVQETQYF.

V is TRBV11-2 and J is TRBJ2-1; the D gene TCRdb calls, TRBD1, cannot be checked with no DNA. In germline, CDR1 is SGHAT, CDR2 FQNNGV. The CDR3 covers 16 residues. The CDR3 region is CASSLWQGGLYNEQFF.

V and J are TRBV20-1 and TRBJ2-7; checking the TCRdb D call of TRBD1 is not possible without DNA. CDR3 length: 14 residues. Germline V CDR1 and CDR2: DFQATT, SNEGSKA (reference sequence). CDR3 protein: CSARDGRVRYEQYF.

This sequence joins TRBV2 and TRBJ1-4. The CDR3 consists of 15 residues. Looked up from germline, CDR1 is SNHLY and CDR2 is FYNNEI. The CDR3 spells CASRGRAERREKLFF.

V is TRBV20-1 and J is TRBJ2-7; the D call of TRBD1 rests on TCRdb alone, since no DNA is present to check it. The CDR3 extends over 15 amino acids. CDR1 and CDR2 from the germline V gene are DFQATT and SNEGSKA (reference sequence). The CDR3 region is CSASNQQGASYEQYF.

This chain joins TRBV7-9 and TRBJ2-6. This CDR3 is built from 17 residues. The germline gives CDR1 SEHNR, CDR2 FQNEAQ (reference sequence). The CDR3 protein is CASSLGQEYSGANVLTF.

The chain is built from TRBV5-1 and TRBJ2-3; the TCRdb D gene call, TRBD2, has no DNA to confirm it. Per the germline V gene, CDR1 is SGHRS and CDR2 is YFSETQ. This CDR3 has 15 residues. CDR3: CASSLGTSWPDTQYF.

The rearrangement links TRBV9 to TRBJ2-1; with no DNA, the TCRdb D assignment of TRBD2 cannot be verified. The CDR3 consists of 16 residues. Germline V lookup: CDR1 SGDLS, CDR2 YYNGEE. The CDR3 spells CASSTRTSAAPNEQFF. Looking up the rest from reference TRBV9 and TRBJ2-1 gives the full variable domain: DSGVTQTPKHLITATGQRVTLRCSPRSGDLSVYWYQQSLDQGLQFLIQYYNGEERAKGNILERFSAQQFPDLHSELNLSSLELGDSALYFCASSTRTSAAPNEQFFGPGTRLTVL.

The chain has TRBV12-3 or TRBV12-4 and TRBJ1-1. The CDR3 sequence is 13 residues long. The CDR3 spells CASSSNRDTEAFF.

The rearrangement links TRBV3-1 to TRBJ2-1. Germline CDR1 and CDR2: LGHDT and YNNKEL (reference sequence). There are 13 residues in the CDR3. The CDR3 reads CASSQYYNNEQFF.

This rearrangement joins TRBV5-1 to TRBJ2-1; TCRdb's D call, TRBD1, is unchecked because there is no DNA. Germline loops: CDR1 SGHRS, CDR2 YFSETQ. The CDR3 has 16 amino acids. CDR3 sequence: CASSFIQGARANEQFF.

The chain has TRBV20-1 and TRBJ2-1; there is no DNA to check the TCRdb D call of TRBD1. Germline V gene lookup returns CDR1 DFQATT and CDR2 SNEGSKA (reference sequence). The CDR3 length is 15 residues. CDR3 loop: CSARPPRGVNNEQFF.

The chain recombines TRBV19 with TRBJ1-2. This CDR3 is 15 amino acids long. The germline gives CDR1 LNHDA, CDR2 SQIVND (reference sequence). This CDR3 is CASSIFLNANYGYTF.

Here the CDR3 reads CSVEMSEGISGKLFF. This chain uses TRBV29-1 with TRBJ1-4. Germline V gene data show CDR1 as SQVTM and CDR2 as ANQGSEA. The CDR3 has 15 residues. The variable domain in full, completed from reference TRBV29-1 and TRBJ1-4, reads SAVISQKPSRDICQRGTSLTIQCQVDSQVTMMFWYRQQPGQSLTLIATANQGSEATYESGFVIDKFPISRPNLTFSTLTVSNMSPEDSSIYLCSVEMSEGISGKLFFGSGTQLSVL.

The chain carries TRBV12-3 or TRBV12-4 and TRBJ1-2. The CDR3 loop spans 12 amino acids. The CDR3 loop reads CASRPSYDGYTF.

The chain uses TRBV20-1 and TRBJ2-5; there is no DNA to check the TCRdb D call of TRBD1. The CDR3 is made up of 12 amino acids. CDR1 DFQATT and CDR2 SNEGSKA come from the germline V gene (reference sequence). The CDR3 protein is CSASGQLETQYF.

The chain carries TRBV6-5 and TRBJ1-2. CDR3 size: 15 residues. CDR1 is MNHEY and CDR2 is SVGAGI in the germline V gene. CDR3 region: CASSYGIVGSYGYTF.

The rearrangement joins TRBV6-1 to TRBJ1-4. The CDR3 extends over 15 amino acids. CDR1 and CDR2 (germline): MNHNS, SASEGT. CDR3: CASSKTVATNEKLFF.

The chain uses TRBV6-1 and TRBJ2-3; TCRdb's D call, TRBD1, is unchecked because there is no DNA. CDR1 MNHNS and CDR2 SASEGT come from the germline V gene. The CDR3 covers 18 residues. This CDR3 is CASTRAGAGGMKTDTQYF.

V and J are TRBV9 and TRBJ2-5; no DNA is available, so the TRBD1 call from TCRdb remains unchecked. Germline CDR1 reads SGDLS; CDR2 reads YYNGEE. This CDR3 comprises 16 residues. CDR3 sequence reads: CASSVRQGGGGETQYF.

CDR3 sequence: CASSLDRTGNYEQYF. This chain links TRBV11-2 with TRBJ2-7; TCRdb's D gene call, TRBD1, goes unchecked for lack of DNA. Germline CDR1 is SGHAT and CDR2 is FQNNGV. The CDR3 is 15 residues long. The variable domain in full, with the rest retrieved from reference TRBV11-2 and TRBJ2-7, is EAGVAQSPRYKIIEKRQSVAFWCNPISGHATLYWYQQILGQGPKLLIQFQNNGVVDDSQLPKDRFSAERLKGVDSTLKIQPAKLEDSAVYLCASSLDRTGNYEQYFGPGTRLTVT.

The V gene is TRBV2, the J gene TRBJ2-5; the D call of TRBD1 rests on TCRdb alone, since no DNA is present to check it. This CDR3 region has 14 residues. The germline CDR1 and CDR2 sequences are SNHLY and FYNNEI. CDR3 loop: CASSETRGLETQYF.

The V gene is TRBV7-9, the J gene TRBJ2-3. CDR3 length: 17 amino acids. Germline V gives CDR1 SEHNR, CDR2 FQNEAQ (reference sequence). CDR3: CASSLGPLVGSTDTQYF.